Described below is a single TCR beta chain sequence and its context. Its antigen remains unknown. Primers for the PCR totalled 60 Vbeta and 13 Jbeta. Using immunoSEQ multiplex PCR, the repertoire was profiled, and TCRdb retains in-frame clones only, with some absent. This table has fewer than 110,000 clones, approximately 84% appearing once. The data were obtained in a study of cytomegalovirus exposure and HLA in healthy donors. Study at large: For the approximately 400 genotyped donors, more than 65% fell within the Caucasian-associated ancestry cluster.

General study results and limits: Earlier findings revealed that most TCR beta V segments proved productive either about 87% or about 30% of the time. A classifier reportedly called cytomegalovirus status with high sensitivity and specificity.

Each donor was nominally healthy when sampled (though unrecorded immune exposures were likely). Germline V lookup: CDR1 SGHVS, CDR2 FNYEAQ. The CDR3 contains 16 residues. With V trimmed by 3 bases and J by 8 bases, 14 bases remained unmatched. The sequenced sample consisted of PBMCs. The chain carries TRBV7-6 and TRBJ1-2; 8 positions match TRBD1. The TCR was taken from a young man in good health and CMV-seronegative. The CDR3 DNA sequence: TGTGCCAGCAGCTTTAAGACAGGGGCGGCATATGAGGGCTACACCTTC. Its translation: CASSFKTGAAYEGYTF.